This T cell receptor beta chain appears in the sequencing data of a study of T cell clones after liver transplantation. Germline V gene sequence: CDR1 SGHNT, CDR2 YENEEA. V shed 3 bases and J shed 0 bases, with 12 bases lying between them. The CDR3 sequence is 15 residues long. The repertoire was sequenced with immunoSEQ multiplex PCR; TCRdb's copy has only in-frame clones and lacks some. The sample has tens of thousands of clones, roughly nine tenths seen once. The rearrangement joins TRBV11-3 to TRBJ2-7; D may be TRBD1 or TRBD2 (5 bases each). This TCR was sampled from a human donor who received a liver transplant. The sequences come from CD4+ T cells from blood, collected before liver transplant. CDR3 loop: CASSFWGGGSYEQYF. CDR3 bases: TGTGCCAGCAGCTTTTGGGGTGGGGGCTCCTACGAGCAGTACTTC.